A single sample is the source of the 26 T cell receptor beta chains below, sequenced in a study of T-cell reconstitution after alpha-beta-depleted transplantation in children. Unique molecular identifiers were used in preparing the TCRbeta library. Each CDR3 protein is one row after TCRdb ran MiXCR on the PCR reads. The sample has 200,000 to 250,000 distinct CDR3 sequences, approximately 10% seen once. The material was PBMCs, obtained before TCRalphabeta/CD19-depleted stem cell transplant. These receptors originate from a child younger than two with acute myeloid leukemia, due to receive a stem cell transplant.

This clonotype was seen at least ten times. For the CDR3, the DNA is TGTGCCAGCAGCATCCGACAGAACACCGGGGAGCTGTTTTTT. Its translation is CASSIRQNTGELFF. The V call is TRBV14, the J call TRBJ2-2; D is unclear. Germline V lookup: CDR1 SGHDN, CDR2 FVKESK. The CDR3 has 14 residues. V was cut by 5 bases and J by 1 base, with 8 bases left in between. Full variable domain (remainder filled in from reference TRBV14 and TRBJ2-2): EAGVTQFPSHSVIEKGQTVTLRCDPISGHDNLYWYRRVMGKEIKFLLHFVKESKQDESGMPNNRFLAERTGGTYSTLKVQPAELEDSGVYFCASSIRQNTGELFFGEGSRLTVL.

At least ten counts were recorded for this clonotype. V is TRBV4-1 and J is TRBJ2-1; TRBD1 or TRBD2 may be the D gene (6 bases each). This CDR3 has 16 residues. CDR1 MGHRA and CDR2 YSYEKL come from the germline V gene. Trimming stripped 3 bases from V and 3 bases from J, with 15 bases between. The CDR3 spells CASSHPGGHHYNEQFF. CDR3 sequence (DNA): TGCGCCAGCAGCCACCCCGGGGGACACCACTACAATGAGCAGTTCTTC.

This clonotype occurred many times. The rearrangement joins TRBV29-1 to TRBJ2-7; D possibly corresponds to TRBD1 (5 bases). The CDR3 contains 13 residues. V was shortened by 6 bases and J by 3 bases, with 15 bases between the two germline ends. Germline V gene data show CDR1 as SQVTM and CDR2 as ANQGSEA. The CDR3 DNA reads TGCAGCGTGGCAGACAGTCCCTTCTACGAGCAGTACTTC. Protein product: CSVADSPFYEQYF.

This clonotype was recorded many times. This chain joins TRBV12-3 or TRBV12-4 and TRBJ2-2; D gene uncertain. With 2 bases removed from V and 6 bases from J, the gap between germline ends came to 7 bases. The CDR3 has 13 amino acids. The CDR3 nucleotides are TGTGCCAGCAGTTTACCCGGCCCCGGGGAGCTGTTTTTT. It specifies CASSLPGPGELFF.

This clonotype was recorded a few times. This sequence joins TRBV20-1 and TRBJ1-5; no firm D call. V was trimmed by 0 bases and J by 6 bases, leaving 6 bases between them. There are 12 residues in the CDR3. Looked up from germline, CDR1 is DFQATT and CDR2 is SNEGSKA (reference sequence). The CDR3 loop is CSARDKGQPQHF. The DNA of the CDR3 is TGCAGTGCTAGAGATAAGGGTCAGCCCCAGCATTTT.

The count of this clonotype is one. The conserved phenylalanine or tryptophan is not found at the CDR3 terminus, so this likely reflects a read error. The chain uses TRBV7-9 and TRBJ2-3; D is uncertain. The CDR3 extends over 12 amino acids. From germline, CDR1 is SEHNR and CDR2 FQNEAQ (reference sequence). CDR3 bases: TGTACCAGCAGCACACTTGGGAATACGCAGTATATT. Encoded protein: CTSSTLGNTQYI.

This clonotype appeared many times. V gene TRBV5-1 combines with J gene TRBJ1-1; no firm D call. V shed 0 bases and J shed 0 bases, with 6 bases lying between them. CDR1 and CDR2 from the germline V gene are SGHRS and YFSETQ. This CDR3 has 14 residues. The CDR3 protein is CASSLASLNTEAFF. CDR3 nucleotide sequence: TGCGCCAGCAGCTTGGCCAGTTTGAACACTGAAGCTTTCTTT.

CDR3 sequence (DNA): TGTGCCAGCAGCTACCGGGACAGGGCCTACAATGAGCAGTTCTTC. It encodes CASSYRDRAYNEQFF. The chain carries TRBV7-2 and TRBJ2-1, with 9 positions matching TRBD1. The CDR3 has 15 amino acids. CDR1 is SGHTA and CDR2 is FQGNSA in the germline V gene. J lost 2 bases, V lost 4 bases, and 3 bases had no gene match.

This clonotype was found many times. The gene calls are TRBV5-1 and TRBJ2-5; 7 bases fit TRBD2. Germline V CDR1 and CDR2: SGHRS, YFSETQ. There are 14 residues in the CDR3. With V trimmed by 5 bases and J by 3 bases, 7 bases remained unmatched. The CDR3 loop is CASRRGLAEETQYF. The CDR3 bases are TGCGCCAGCAGGCGGGGCCTAGCGGAAGAGACCCAGTACTTC. The full variable domain, in which reference TRBV5-1 and TRBJ2-5 provide the parts outside the CDR3, is KAGVTQTPRYLIKTRGQQVTLSCSPISGHRSVSWYQQTPGQGLQFLFEYFSETQRNKGNFPGRFSGRQFSNSRSEMNVSTLELGDSALYLCASRRGLAEETQYFGPGTRLLVL.

This clonotype was observed many times. The V and J genes are TRBV12-3 or TRBV12-4 and TRBJ2-2; D gene ambiguous. The CDR3 length is 12 residues. Trimming removed 5 bases from V and 6 bases from J, with 7 bases in between. The CDR3 loop reads CASSRGSGELFF. CDR3 nucleotide sequence: TGTGCCAGCAGTCGTGGGTCCGGGGAGCTGTTTTTT.

This clonotype showed up just a few times. The chain carries TRBV14 and TRBJ2-6; D may be TRBD1 (6 bases). V lost 2 bases and J lost 0, with 8 bases in between. The germline V gene has CDR1 SGHDN and CDR2 FVKESK. The CDR3 extends over 16 amino acids. CDR3 residues: CASSQQGISGANVLTF. The CDR3 coding sequence is TGTGCCAGCAGCCAACAGGGGATCTCTGGGGCCAACGTCCTGACTTTC.

This clonotype was counted between two and nine times. The chain employs TRBV24-1 and TRBJ1-2, with 7 nucleotides matching TRBD1. CDR1 is KGHDR, CDR2 SFDVKD, per germline. The V gene end was trimmed by 3 bases and the J gene end by 2 bases; junction bases not matched to a gene: 2. The length of the CDR3 is 14 residues. CDR3 sequence (DNA): TGTGCCACCAGTGATCCGACAGGGAACTATGGCTACACCTTC. This gives the protein CATSDPTGNYGYTF.

This clonotype was detected ten times or more. This sequence joins TRBV24-1 and TRBJ1-1; weak D call: TRBD1 (5 bases). The CDR3 runs to 12 residues. The V end was cut by 5 bases, the J end by 5 bases, with 8 bases between. CDR1 is KGHDR, CDR2 SFDVKD, per germline. The CDR3 DNA follows: TGTGCCACCAGTGGGGGGGGGACTGAAGCTTTCTTT. Translating it yields CATSGGGTEAFF.

Ten or more counts support this clonotype. This rearrangement joins TRBV12-3 or TRBV12-4 to TRBJ1-6; no reliable D call. CDR3 size: 14 residues. V was trimmed by 2 bases and J by 5 bases, leaving 7 bases between them. CDR3: CASSLSLDNSPLHF. In nucleotides, the CDR3 is TGTGCCAGCAGTTTAAGCCTCGATAATTCACCCCTCCACTTT.

This clonotype has ten or more counts. CDR3 coding DNA: TGTGCCAGCACCCTCCCGGGACGAGAGCAGTTCTTC. Its protein product is CASTLPGREQFF. The rearrangement uses TRBV12-3 or TRBV12-4 and TRBJ2-1; possibly TRBD1 or TRBD2 for D (5 bases each). Deletions cut 7 bases from V and 10 bases from J, with 14 bases between. The length of the CDR3 is 12 residues.

This clonotype has a count of ten or more. In nucleotides, the CDR3 is TGTGCCAGCAGTGACGGGGCAGATACGCAGTATTTT. This gives the protein CASSDGADTQYF. J is TRBJ2-3 and V is TRBV6-4; no clear D gene. The CDR3 spans 12 residues. V was shortened by 2 bases and J by 4 bases, with 4 bases between the two germline ends. In germline, CDR1 is MRHNA, CDR2 SNTAGT.

This clonotype has a count of ten or more. The chain uses TRBV20-1 and TRBJ2-4; a weak D match, TRBD2 (6 bases). The germline CDR1 and CDR2 sequences are DFQATT and SNEGSKA (reference sequence). The CDR3 is 16 residues long. Deletions cut 6 bases from V and 1 base from J, with 19 bases between. The CDR3: CSALWGSGGAKNIQYF. DNA of the CDR3: TGCAGTGCCTTGTGGGGTAGCGGAGGGGCCAAAAACATTCAGTACTTC.

This clonotype was observed many times. V and J are TRBV5-5 and TRBJ2-2; D is undetermined. The germline V and J ends were trimmed by 1 base and 4 bases, with 8 bases remaining between them. The CDR3 consists of 14 residues. Per germline, CDR1 SGHKS and CDR2 YYEKEE (reference sequence). The CDR3 region is CASSLRHLTGELFF. The CDR3, as DNA: TGTGCCAGCAGCTTGCGCCATCTCACCGGGGAGCTGTTTTTT.

Ten or more counts support this clonotype. The chain is built from TRBV15 and TRBJ2-1; 10 positions match TRBD1. This CDR3 comprises 16 residues. Germline values: CDR1 LNHNV, CDR2 YYDKDF (reference sequence). The junction had 4 bases not matched to a gene; V was cut back by 2 bases and J by 3 bases. CDR3 sequence (DNA): TGTGCCACCAGCAGACATTGGACAGGGGGCTACAATGAGCAGTTCTTC. It encodes CATSRHWTGGYNEQFF.

This clonotype was recorded at least ten times. This chain connects TRBV6-5 to TRBJ2-3; D perhaps matches TRBD1 (6 bases). CDR3 length equals 13 residues. V lost 4 bases and J 6 bases, leaving 11 bases between the germline ends. Germline V gene lookup returns CDR1 MNHEY and CDR2 SVGAGI. For the CDR3, the DNA is TGTGCCAGCAGTTCGCCCAGGGGTGATACGCAGTATTTT. Translation: CASSSPRGDTQYF.

This clonotype has more than one count but fewer than ten. The rearrangement uses TRBV11-2 and TRBJ1-1; maybe TRBD1 (5 bases). The CDR3 loop spans 13 amino acids. Trimming took 7 bases from V and 5 from J, leaving 14 bases between them. The germline CDR1 and CDR2 sequences are SGHAT and FQNNGV. The CDR3 sequence is CASNLGGVTEAFF. CDR3 bases: TGTGCCAGCAACCTGGGAGGGGTTACTGAAGCTTTCTTT.

This clonotype occurred many times. V and J are TRBV5-1 and TRBJ1-5, with D perhaps matching TRBD1 (6 bases). The CDR3 sequence is 15 residues long. V was pared by 4 bases and J by 8 bases, with 19 bases between. Germline CDR1 reads SGHRS; CDR2 reads YFSETQ. In nucleotides, the CDR3 is TGCGCCAGCAGCGGGGGAACGACAGGAGGAGAGCCCCAGCATTTT. Translating it yields CASSGGTTGGEPQHF. Filled out from reference TRBV5-1 and TRBJ1-5, the complete variable domain reads KAGVTQTPRYLIKTRGQQVTLSCSPISGHRSVSWYQQTPGQGLQFLFEYFSETQRNKGNFPGRFSGRQFSNSRSEMNVSTLELGDSALYLCASSGGTTGGEPQHFGDGTRLSIL.

In its sample, this clonotype was seen a few times. The chain has TRBV7-2 and TRBJ1-2; weak D call: TRBD1 (5 bases). Looked up from germline, CDR1 is SGHTA and CDR2 is FQGNSA. The CDR3 runs 14 residues. The germline V and J ends were trimmed by 5 bases and 3 bases, with 13 bases remaining between them. CDR3 sequence reads: CASSPNGQDYGYTF. CDR3 nucleotides: TGTGCCAGCAGCCCTAACGGACAAGACTATGGCTACACCTTC.

This clonotype was counted many times. The J gene is TRBJ2-1, the V gene TRBV5-1, with 8 bases fitting TRBD1. Germline values: CDR1 SGHRS, CDR2 YFSETQ. The CDR3 is 15 residues long. V shed 2 bases and J 3 bases; nucleotides not matched to a gene: 4. Written as DNA, the CDR3 is TGCGCCAGCAGCTTCGCGGGACAGGACTACAATGAGCAGTTCTTC. Translation gives CASSFAGQDYNEQFF.

This clonotype was seen ten or more times. The chain links TRBV6-1 to TRBJ1-1; 8 bases are a match to TRBD1. V lost 6 bases, J lost 1 base, and 7 bases stayed unmatched. CDR1 and CDR2 from the germline V gene are MNHNS and SASEGT. The CDR3 is 15 amino acids. CDR3 DNA: TGTGCCAGCAGCCTAGGACAGGGTGGGAACACTGAAGCTTTCTTT. The encoded protein is CASSLGQGGNTEAFF.

This clonotype has ten or more counts. The J gene is TRBJ2-5, the V gene TRBV29-1; D is uncertain. Germline lookup yields CDR1 SQVTM and CDR2 ANQGSEA. The CDR3 totals 11 residues. Trimming took 7 bases from V and 4 from J, leaving 10 bases between them. The CDR3 region is CSGTEGETQYF. Here the CDR3 DNA reads TGCAGCGGAACGGAAGGAGAGACCCAGTACTTC.